This paragraph covers one T cell receptor beta chain sequence. In the study's own analysis: Amplification of reference gene primers provided the estimated nucleated cell counts. Repertoires were generated with immunoSEQ multiplex PCR, while TCRdb's copy carries only in-frame clones and drops some. That table supplies the V and J calls and clone size; D and trimming were determined from the DNA. Here the sample spans more than 85,000 clones, 84% being singletons. This entry is derived from a study of blood T cell repertoires in COVID-19. Across the whole study: Acute and convalescent COVID-19 samples came from the United States, Italy and Spain. PBMCs, B-cell-depleted T cells, or T cells provided the cDNA or gDNA that made up the material.

This CDR3 has 16 residues. J was trimmed by 1 base and V by 0 bases; bases with no gene match: 2. Germline CDR1 reads LGHNA; CDR2 reads YNFKEQ. Sequencing was carried out using peripheral blood. The chain is built from TRBV4-2 and TRBJ2-2, with 7 bases lining up with TRBD2. The source is a human donor in a cohort sampled during active COVID-19. This CDR3 reads CASSQETGGNTGELFF. In DNA, the CDR3 is TGTGCCAGCAGCCAAGAAACGGGGGGGAACACCGGGGAGCTGTTTTTT.